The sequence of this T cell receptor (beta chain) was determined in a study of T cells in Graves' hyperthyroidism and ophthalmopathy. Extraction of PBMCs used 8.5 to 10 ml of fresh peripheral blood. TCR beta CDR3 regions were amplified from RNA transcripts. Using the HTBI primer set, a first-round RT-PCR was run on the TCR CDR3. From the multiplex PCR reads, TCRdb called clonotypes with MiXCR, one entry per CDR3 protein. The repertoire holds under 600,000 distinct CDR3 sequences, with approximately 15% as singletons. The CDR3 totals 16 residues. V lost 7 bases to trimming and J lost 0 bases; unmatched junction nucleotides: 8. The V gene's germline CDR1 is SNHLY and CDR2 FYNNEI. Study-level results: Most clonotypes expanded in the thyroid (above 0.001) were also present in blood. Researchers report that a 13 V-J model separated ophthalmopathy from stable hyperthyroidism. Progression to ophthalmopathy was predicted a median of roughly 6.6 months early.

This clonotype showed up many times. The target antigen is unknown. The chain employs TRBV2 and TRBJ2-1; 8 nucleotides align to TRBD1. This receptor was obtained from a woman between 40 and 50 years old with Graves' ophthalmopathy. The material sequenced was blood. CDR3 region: CASTRDRSSSYNEQFF. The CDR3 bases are TGTGCCAGCACCCGGGACAGGAGTAGCTCCTACAATGAGCAGTTCTTC.